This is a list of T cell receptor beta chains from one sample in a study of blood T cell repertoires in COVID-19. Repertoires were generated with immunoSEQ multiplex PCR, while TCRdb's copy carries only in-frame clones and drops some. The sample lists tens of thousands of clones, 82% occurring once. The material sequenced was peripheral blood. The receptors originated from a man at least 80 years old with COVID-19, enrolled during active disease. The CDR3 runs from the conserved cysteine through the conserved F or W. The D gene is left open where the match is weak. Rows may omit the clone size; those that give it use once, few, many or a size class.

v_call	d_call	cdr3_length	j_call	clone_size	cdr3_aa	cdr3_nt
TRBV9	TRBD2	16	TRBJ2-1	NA	CASSAAGLAVFNEQFF	TGTGCCAGCAGCGCCGCCGGACTAGCGGTGTTCAATGAGCAGTTCTTC
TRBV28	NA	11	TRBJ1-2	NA	CASSSQNGYTF	TGTGCCAGCAGTTCCCAGAATGGCTACACCTTC
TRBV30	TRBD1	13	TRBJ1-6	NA	CAFSGQGNSPLHF	TGTGCCTTTTCGGGACAGGGGAATTCACCCCTCCACTTT
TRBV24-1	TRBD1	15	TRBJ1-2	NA	CATSEWGQGYYGYTF	TGTGCCACCAGTGAATGGGGACAGGGGTACTATGGCTACACCTTC
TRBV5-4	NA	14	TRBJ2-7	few	CASSFYEGSYEQYF	TGTGCCAGCAGCTTCTATGAGGGCTCCTACGAGCAGTACTTC
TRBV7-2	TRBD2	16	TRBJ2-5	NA	CASSLVGAGGQETQYF	TGTGCCAGCAGCTTAGTAGGAGCGGGGGGCCAAGAGACCCAGTACTTC
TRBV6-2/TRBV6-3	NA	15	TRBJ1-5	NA	CASSGGGQSNQPQHF	TGTGCCAGCAGTGGGGGTGGACAGAGCAATCAGCCCCAGCATTTT
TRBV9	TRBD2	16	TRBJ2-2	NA	CASSVGVSGRAGELFF	TGTGCCAGCAGCGTAGGGGTGAGCGGGAGGGCCGGGGAGCTGTTTTTT
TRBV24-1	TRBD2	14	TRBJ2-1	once	CATSRTSGSHEQFF	TGTGCCACCAGTCGGACTAGCGGGAGTCATGAGCAGTTCTTC
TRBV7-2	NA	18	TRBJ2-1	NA	CASSSSGGSGLSYNEQFF	TGTGCCAGCAGCTCGAGTGGAGGATCAGGCTTATCCTACAATGAGCAGTTCTTC
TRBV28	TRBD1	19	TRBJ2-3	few	CASSFSSTGTGGSTDTQYF	TGTGCCAGCAGTTTCTCCTCGACAGGGACAGGGGGGAGCACAGATACGCAGTATTTT
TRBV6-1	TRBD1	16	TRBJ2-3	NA	CASGEVAGGGTDTQYF	TGTGCCAGCGGTGAGGTGGCAGGGGGCGGAACAGATACGCAGTATTTT
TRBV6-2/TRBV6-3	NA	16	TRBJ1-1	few	CASSYSTGKWDTEAFF	TGTGCCAGCAGTTACAGTACAGGGAAGTGGGACACTGAAGCTTTCTTT
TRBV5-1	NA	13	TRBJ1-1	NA	CASSFTGNTEAFF	TGCGCCAGCAGCTTCACGGGGAACACTGAAGCTTTCTTT
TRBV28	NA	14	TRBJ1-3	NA	CASSFGGTGNTIYF	TGTGCCAGCAGTTTCGGGGGAACTGGAAACACCATATATTTT
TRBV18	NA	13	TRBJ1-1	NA	CASSQGQNTEAFF	TGTGCCAGCTCTCAGGGACAGAACACTGAAGCTTTCTTT
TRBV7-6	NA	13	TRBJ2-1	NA	CASSLEASQEQFF	TGTGCCAGCAGCTTAGAAGCTAGCCAGGAGCAGTTCTTC
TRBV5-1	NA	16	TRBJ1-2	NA	CASSLGRVQGNYGYTF	TGCGCCAGCAGCTTGGGGCGGGTACAGGGAAACTATGGCTACACCTTC
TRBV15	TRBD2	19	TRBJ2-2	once	CATSTLGTSGRAFTGELFF	TGTGCCACCAGCACCTTGGGGACTAGCGGGAGGGCCTTTACCGGGGAGCTGTTTTTT
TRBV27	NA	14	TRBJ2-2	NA	CASSFQENTGELFF	TGTGCCAGCAGTTTTCAGGAAAACACCGGGGAGCTGTTTTTT
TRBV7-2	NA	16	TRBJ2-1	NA	CASSLTTSSLGYEQFF	TGTGCCAGCAGCTTGACAACTAGTAGCCTAGGGTATGAGCAGTTCTTC
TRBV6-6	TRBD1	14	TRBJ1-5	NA	CASSLDRGRQPQHF	TGTGCCAGCAGCTTGGACAGGGGAAGGCAGCCCCAGCATTTT
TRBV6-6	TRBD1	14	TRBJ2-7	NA	CASSQRQGAYEQYF	TGTGCCAGCAGTCAGAGACAGGGGGCCTACGAGCAGTACTTC
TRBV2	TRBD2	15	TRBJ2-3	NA	CASSDGRGGTDTQYF	TGTGCCAGCAGTGACGGGCGGGGGGGCACAGATACGCAGTATTTT
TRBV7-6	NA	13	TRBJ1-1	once	CASSPRGDTEAFF	TGTGCCAGCAGCCCCCGGGGAGACACTGAAGCTTTCTTT
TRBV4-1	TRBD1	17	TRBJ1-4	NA	CASSRRLPGTGDEKLFF	TGCGCCAGCAGCCGCCGCCTACCCGGGACAGGAGATGAAAAACTGTTTTTT
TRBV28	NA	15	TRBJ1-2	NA	CASSLIGNRSGGYTF	TGTGCCAGCAGTTTAATTGGCAATCGATCGGGTGGCTACACCTTC
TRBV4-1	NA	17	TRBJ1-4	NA	CASSQDAGPPTNEKLFF	TGCGCCAGCAGCCAAGACGCGGGGCCGCCAACTAATGAAAAACTGTTTTTT
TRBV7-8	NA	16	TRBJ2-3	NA	CASSLVVGGAADTQYF	TGTGCCAGCAGCTTAGTGGTCGGCGGGGCCGCAGATACGCAGTATTTT
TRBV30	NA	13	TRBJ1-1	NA	CAWHRVMNTEAFF	TGTGCCTGGCACAGGGTCATGAACACTGAAGCTTTCTTT
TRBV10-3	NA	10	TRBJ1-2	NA	CAIGQYGYTF	TGTGCCATTGGGCAATATGGCTACACCTTC
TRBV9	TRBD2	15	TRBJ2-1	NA	CASSVVSGSYNEQFF	TGTGCCAGCAGCGTAGTTAGCGGGAGCTACAATGAGCAGTTCTTC
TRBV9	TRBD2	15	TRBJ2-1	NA	CASSGTSGGRNEQFF	TGTGCCAGCAGCGGGACTAGCGGGGGCCGCAATGAGCAGTTCTTC
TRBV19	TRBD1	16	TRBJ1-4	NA	CASSPMQQGADLKLFF	TGTGCCAGTAGTCCAATGCAACAGGGGGCGGATTTGAAACTGTTTTTT
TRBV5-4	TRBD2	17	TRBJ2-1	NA	CASSSSGTSGTGNEQFF	TGTGCCAGCAGCTCCTCCGGGACTAGCGGGACCGGCAATGAGCAGTTCTTC
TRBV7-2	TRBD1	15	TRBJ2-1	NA	CASSIGTGMINEQFF	TGTGCCAGCAGCATCGGGACAGGTATGATCAATGAGCAGTTCTTC
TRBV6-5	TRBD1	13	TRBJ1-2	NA	CASRGTGDYGYTF	TGTGCCAGCAGGGGGACAGGGGACTATGGCTACACCTTC
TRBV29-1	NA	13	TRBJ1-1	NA	CSAAAFSNTEAFF	TGCAGCGCCGCGGCCTTTTCGAACACTGAAGCTTTCTTT
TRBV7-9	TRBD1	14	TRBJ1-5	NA	CASSDAGGGQPQHF	TGTGCCAGCAGCGACGCAGGGGGCGGTCAGCCCCAGCATTTT
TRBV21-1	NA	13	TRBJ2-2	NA	CATGTFNTGELFF	TGTGCCACCGGGACATTTAACACCGGGGAGCTGTTTTTT
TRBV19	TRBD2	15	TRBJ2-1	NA	CASSITSGVYNEQFF	TGTGCCAGTAGTATTACTAGCGGGGTCTACAATGAGCAGTTCTTC
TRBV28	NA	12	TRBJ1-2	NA	CASRPPTGRHTF	TGTGCCAGCAGACCTCCCACGGGTAGGCACACCTTC
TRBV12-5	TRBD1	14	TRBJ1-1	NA	CASGLGQGGTEAFF	TGTGCTAGTGGTTTGGGACAGGGTGGCACTGAAGCTTTCTTT
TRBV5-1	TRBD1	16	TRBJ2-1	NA	CASSYSPGTGGDEQFF	TGCGCCAGCAGCTACAGTCCCGGGACAGGGGGCGATGAGCAGTTCTTC
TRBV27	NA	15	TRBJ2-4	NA	CASSDLQLAKNIQYF	TGTGCCAGCAGTGATCTACAGTTAGCCAAAAACATTCAGTACTTC
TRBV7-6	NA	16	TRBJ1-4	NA	CASSSPAGGAGEKLFF	TGTGCCAGCAGCTCTCCGGCGGGAGGGGCGGGTGAAAAACTGTTTTTT
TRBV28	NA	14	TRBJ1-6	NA	CASSLVQINSPLHF	TGTGCCAGCAGTTTAGTCCAGATTAATTCACCCCTCCACTTT
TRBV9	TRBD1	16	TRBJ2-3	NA	CASSVVSIGQADTQYF	TGTGCCAGCAGCGTAGTGAGTATAGGACAGGCGGATACGCAGTATTTT
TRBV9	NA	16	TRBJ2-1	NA	CASSAGLDLSYNEQFF	TGTGCCAGCAGCGCTGGACTCGACCTTAGCTACAATGAGCAGTTCTTC
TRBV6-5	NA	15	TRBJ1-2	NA	CASSYSASRDYGYTF	TGTGCCAGCAGTTACTCCGCATCCCGGGACTATGGCTACACCTTC
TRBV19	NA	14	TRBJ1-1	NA	CASTADRLNTEAFF	TGTGCCAGTACCGCGGACAGATTGAACACTGAAGCTTTCTTT
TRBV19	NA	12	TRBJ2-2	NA	CASSIRGGELFF	TGTGCCAGTAGTATCCGGGGAGGGGAGCTGTTTTTT
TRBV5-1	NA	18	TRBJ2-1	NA	CASSLVGLGGGAYNEQFF	TGCGCCAGCAGCTTGGTCGGACTAGGGGGAGGGGCTTACAATGAGCAGTTCTTC